This entry features one T cell receptor beta chain sequence. This record comes from a study of blood T cell repertoires in COVID-19. Study-wide background: The analysed material was cDNA or gDNA that came from T cells, B-cell-depleted T cells, or PBMCs.

CDR1 ENHRY and CDR2 SYGVKD come from the germline V gene. The CDR3 is made up of 16 amino acids. V lost 4 bases and J lost 1; bases outside the gene matches: 5. Authors' data handling: From reference gene primer amplification, estimates of nucleated cell counts were derived. Generated by immunoSEQ multiplex PCR, the TCRdb table keeps only in-frame clones and is missing some. V and J calls and clone size follow that table, whereas D and trimming were derived from the DNA. Of over 55,000 clones in the sample, over 80% were seen once. The receptor was isolated from a man aged 45-65 years with active COVID-19. The chain uses TRBV10-3 and TRBJ2-5, with 11 bases fitting TRBD1. The sequenced sample consisted of peripheral blood. The CDR3 sequence is CAISAPGQGVQETQYF. Here the CDR3 DNA reads TGTGCCATCAGTGCACCGGGACAGGGGGTCCAAGAGACCCAGTACTTC.